These 20 T cell receptor beta chains came from one sample sequenced in a study of blood T cell repertoires in COVID-19. Some clones are missing from TCRdb's copy, which holds only in-frame ones; the method was immunoSEQ multiplex PCR. The sample has about 200,000 clones, 70% to 90% seen once. Sequenced material: peripheral blood. The receptors shown here come from a man in his sixties with active or convalescent COVID-19.

This clone occurred a few times. J is TRBJ1-4 and V is TRBV5-1; 9 nucleotides align to TRBD1. This CDR3 region has 16 residues. CDR1 and CDR2 from the germline V gene are SGHRS and YFSETQ. J was trimmed by 8 bases and V by 3 bases; bases with no gene match: 11. The CDR3 loop is CASSWGDRALNEKLFF. The DNA for the CDR3 is TGCGCCAGCAGCTGGGGGGACAGGGCGTTAAACGAAAAACTGTTTTTT. The full variable domain, in which reference TRBV5-1 and TRBJ1-4 provide the parts outside the CDR3, is KAGVTQTPRYLIKTRGQQVTLSCSPISGHRSVSWYQQTPGQGLQFLFEYFSETQRNKGNFPGRFSGRQFSNSRSEMNVSTLELGDSALYLCASSWGDRALNEKLFFGSGTQLSVL.

This clone was picked up one time. The V and J genes are TRBV2 and TRBJ2-5; 14 nucleotides agree with TRBD2. Germline trimming cut 6 bases from V and 2 bases from J; bases unmatched to any gene: 5. CDR1 and CDR2 from the germline V gene are SNHLY and FYNNEI. There are 16 residues in the CDR3. In DNA form, the CDR3 reads TGTGCCAGCAGAGGACTAGCGGGGGGAGGGCAAGAGACCCAGTACTTC. Its protein is CASRGLAGGGQETQYF.

This chain connects TRBV27 to TRBJ1-2, with 7 positions matching TRBD1. The V and J ends lost 8 bases and 4 bases, in that order; junction bases with no gene match: 10. Germline lookup yields CDR1 MNHEY and CDR2 SMNVEV (reference sequence). The CDR3 extends over 14 amino acids. The CDR3: CASGRRQGSYGYTF. In nucleotides, the CDR3 is TGTGCCAGCGGCCGGAGACAGGGAAGCTATGGCTACACCTTC.

V is TRBV5-1 and J is TRBJ2-1; TRBD1 matches at 7 bases. Germline trimming cut 5 bases from V and 1 base from J; bases unmatched to any gene: 6. CDR1 SGHRS and CDR2 YFSETQ come from the germline V gene. The CDR3 loop spans 15 amino acids. DNA for the CDR3: TGCGCCAGCAGATTACAGGGGTCATCCTACAATGAGCAGTTCTTC. Translating gives CASRLQGSSYNEQFF.

V usage is TRBV5-1 and J usage is TRBJ2-3; 7 bases map to TRBD1. Trimming removed 0 bases from V and 4 bases from J; junction bases left unmatched: 5. The CDR3 spans 15 residues. Germline V gives CDR1 SGHRS, CDR2 YFSETQ. In DNA, the CDR3 is TGCGCCAGCAGCTTGGGGGACAGCATGCCAGATACGCAGTATTTT. Encoded protein: CASSLGDSMPDTQYF.

The chain uses TRBV27 and TRBJ1-1; 9 nucleotides align to TRBD1. The germline V gene encodes CDR1 MNHEY and CDR2 SMNVEV (reference sequence). The CDR3 runs to 12 residues. Trimming removed 8 bases from V and 7 bases from J; junction bases left unmatched: 5. The CDR3 spells CASPDRGNEAFF. CDR3 DNA sequence: TGTGCCAGCCCGGACAGGGGTAATGAAGCTTTCTTT.

The rearrangement joins TRBV30 to TRBJ1-2; D gene ambiguous. Germline V gene sequence: CDR1 GTSNPN, CDR2 SVGIG (reference sequence). This CDR3 is built from 13 residues. V dropped 0 bases and J dropped 8 bases, with 13 bases sitting between them. The CDR3 region has the DNA TGTGCCTGGAGTGTACGGTCCGGAGGAGGCTACACCTTC. This gives the protein CAWSVRSGGGYTF.

The V call is TRBV11-1, the J call TRBJ1-2; possible D gene TRBD1, 5 bases. V lost 3 bases and J lost 4, with 9 bases in between. The CDR3 spans 13 residues. The germline V gene encodes CDR1 SGHAT and CDR2 FQDESV (reference sequence). This CDR3 reads CASSFWGGYGYTF. In DNA, the CDR3 is TGTGCCAGCAGCTTTTGGGGGGGCTATGGCTACACCTTC.

The genes are TRBV7-9 and TRBJ1-4; unclear D gene. The V gene lost 6 bases and the J gene lost 3 bases, with 8 bases spanning the gap. Germline V gene lookup returns CDR1 SEHNR and CDR2 FQNEAQ (reference sequence). There are 13 residues in the CDR3. The CDR3 bases are TGTGCCAGCAGGGAGATATCTAATGAAAAACTGTTTTTT. It specifies CASREISNEKLFF.

The V call is TRBV11-2, the J call TRBJ2-5, with 9 positions matching TRBD2. Germline V gene lookup returns CDR1 SGHAT and CDR2 FQNNGV. CDR3 length equals 14 residues. Losses at the gene ends were 1 base for V and 5 bases for J; bases not matched to a gene: 2. The CDR3 sequence: CASSLAAGGETQYF. CDR3 bases: TGTGCCAGCAGCTTAGCCGCGGGGGGGGAGACCCAGTACTTC. Combining the CDR3 with reference TRBV11-2 and TRBJ2-5 gives the whole variable domain EAGVAQSPRYKIIEKRQSVAFWCNPISGHATLYWYQQILGQGPKLLIQFQNNGVVDDSQLPKDRFSAERLKGVDSTLKIQPAKLEDSAVYLCASSLAAGGETQYFGPGTRLLVL.

V and J are TRBV6-1 and TRBJ2-7; 8 positions agree with TRBD1. The CDR3 has 16 amino acids. Germline CDR1 and CDR2: MNHNS and SASEGT. V dropped 4 bases and J dropped 4; count of bases not matched to a gene: 12. The CDR3 region has the DNA TGTGCCAGCAGTGGCGGACAGGGAGACCCCAGGTACGAGCAGTACTTC. This codes for CASSGGQGDPRYEQYF.

V gene TRBV4-1 combines with J gene TRBJ1-2; D possibly corresponds to TRBD1 (5 bases). Germline V gives CDR1 MGHRA, CDR2 YSYEKL. The CDR3 extends over 15 amino acids. Deletions cut 4 bases from V and 6 bases from J, with 18 bases between. CDR3 sequence (DNA): TGCGCCAGCAGCCGGAGGGAACAGGTGACAGATGGCTACACCTTC. This gives the protein CASSRREQVTDGYTF.

This clone showed up just once. This chain joins TRBV3-1 (or the pseudogene TRBV3-2) and TRBJ2-3, with 8 bases lining up with TRBD2. V was pared by 4 bases and J by 6 bases, with 6 bases of the junction left unmatched. The CDR3 consists of 14 residues. Germline CDR1 is LGHDT and CDR2 is YNNKEL (reference sequence). Here the CDR3 DNA reads TGTGCCAGCAGCCGCGGGGGGCCAGGGGATACGCAGTATTTT. This translates into CASSRGGPGDTQYF.

The table lists this clone with a few counts. The V and J genes are TRBV20-1 and TRBJ2-7; the D gene is possibly TRBD2 (6 bases). Trimming shortened V by 2 bases and J by 6 bases, and 8 bases separated the two germline ends. Germline V CDR1 and CDR2: DFQATT, SNEGSKA (reference sequence). This CDR3 is 11 amino acids long. The CDR3 spells CSARYGGEQYF. DNA of the CDR3: TGCAGTGCTAGATACGGGGGCGAGCAGTACTTC.

The chain couples TRBV6-5 to TRBJ2-5; TRBD2 aligns across 14 bases. V lost 8 bases and J lost 4; bases outside the gene matches: 3. There are 14 residues in the CDR3. The germline gives CDR1 MNHEY, CDR2 SVGAGI. As DNA, the CDR3 is TGTGCCAGCGGACTAGCGGGGGGCCGAGAGACCCAGTACTTC. It encodes CASGLAGGRETQYF.

V gene TRBV27 combines with J gene TRBJ2-1; 11 bases agree with TRBD1. CDR1 MNHEY and CDR2 SMNVEV come from the germline V gene (reference sequence). The CDR3 has 16 residues. Losses at the gene ends were 5 bases for V and 8 bases for J; bases not matched to a gene: 11. The CDR3 region is CASSAKPGQGDYEQFF. The CDR3 DNA sequence: TGTGCCAGCAGTGCCAAACCGGGACAGGGGGACTATGAGCAGTTCTTC.

The V call is TRBV2, the J call TRBJ2-1, with a weak D call TRBD2 (6 bases). This CDR3 is built from 13 residues. V was cut by 6 bases and J by 15 bases, with 21 bases left in between. Germline V gives CDR1 SNHLY, CDR2 FYNNEI. CDR3 sequence: CASSSNSGGIPFF. DNA of the CDR3: TGTGCCAGCAGCTCGAATAGCGGTGGGATTCCGTTCTTC.

The chain links TRBV21-1 to TRBJ2-5; TRBD2, the table's D call, lacks a check against the DNA. TRBV21-1 is termed a pseudogene. The CDR3 is 14 residues long. The CDR3 loop reads CARGDAGIQETQYF. The CDR3 bases are TGTGCCAGGGGGGACGCGGGGATCCAAGAGACCCAGTACTTC.

The table lists this clone with a count of one. V and J are TRBV2 and TRBJ2-4, with 8 bases that match TRBD2. The V and J ends lost 4 bases and 8 bases, in that order; junction bases with no gene match: 7. The germline V gene has CDR1 SNHLY and CDR2 FYNNEI. The CDR3 has 14 residues. The CDR3 DNA sequence: TGTGCCAGCAGTGCCCAGCGGGGGTGGTACATTCAGTACTTC. Protein product: CASSAQRGWYIQYF.

The rearrangement joins TRBV5-6 to TRBJ1-5; D might be TRBD1 (5 bases). The CDR3 is 14 amino acids. Germline CDR1 reads SGHDT; CDR2 reads YYEEEE. Between the trimmed V and J ends, which lost 1 base and 6 bases, there was a span of 11 bases. This CDR3 is CASSLWQGFQPQHF. In DNA, the CDR3 is TGTGCCAGCAGCTTGTGGCAGGGCTTTCAGCCCCAGCATTTT.